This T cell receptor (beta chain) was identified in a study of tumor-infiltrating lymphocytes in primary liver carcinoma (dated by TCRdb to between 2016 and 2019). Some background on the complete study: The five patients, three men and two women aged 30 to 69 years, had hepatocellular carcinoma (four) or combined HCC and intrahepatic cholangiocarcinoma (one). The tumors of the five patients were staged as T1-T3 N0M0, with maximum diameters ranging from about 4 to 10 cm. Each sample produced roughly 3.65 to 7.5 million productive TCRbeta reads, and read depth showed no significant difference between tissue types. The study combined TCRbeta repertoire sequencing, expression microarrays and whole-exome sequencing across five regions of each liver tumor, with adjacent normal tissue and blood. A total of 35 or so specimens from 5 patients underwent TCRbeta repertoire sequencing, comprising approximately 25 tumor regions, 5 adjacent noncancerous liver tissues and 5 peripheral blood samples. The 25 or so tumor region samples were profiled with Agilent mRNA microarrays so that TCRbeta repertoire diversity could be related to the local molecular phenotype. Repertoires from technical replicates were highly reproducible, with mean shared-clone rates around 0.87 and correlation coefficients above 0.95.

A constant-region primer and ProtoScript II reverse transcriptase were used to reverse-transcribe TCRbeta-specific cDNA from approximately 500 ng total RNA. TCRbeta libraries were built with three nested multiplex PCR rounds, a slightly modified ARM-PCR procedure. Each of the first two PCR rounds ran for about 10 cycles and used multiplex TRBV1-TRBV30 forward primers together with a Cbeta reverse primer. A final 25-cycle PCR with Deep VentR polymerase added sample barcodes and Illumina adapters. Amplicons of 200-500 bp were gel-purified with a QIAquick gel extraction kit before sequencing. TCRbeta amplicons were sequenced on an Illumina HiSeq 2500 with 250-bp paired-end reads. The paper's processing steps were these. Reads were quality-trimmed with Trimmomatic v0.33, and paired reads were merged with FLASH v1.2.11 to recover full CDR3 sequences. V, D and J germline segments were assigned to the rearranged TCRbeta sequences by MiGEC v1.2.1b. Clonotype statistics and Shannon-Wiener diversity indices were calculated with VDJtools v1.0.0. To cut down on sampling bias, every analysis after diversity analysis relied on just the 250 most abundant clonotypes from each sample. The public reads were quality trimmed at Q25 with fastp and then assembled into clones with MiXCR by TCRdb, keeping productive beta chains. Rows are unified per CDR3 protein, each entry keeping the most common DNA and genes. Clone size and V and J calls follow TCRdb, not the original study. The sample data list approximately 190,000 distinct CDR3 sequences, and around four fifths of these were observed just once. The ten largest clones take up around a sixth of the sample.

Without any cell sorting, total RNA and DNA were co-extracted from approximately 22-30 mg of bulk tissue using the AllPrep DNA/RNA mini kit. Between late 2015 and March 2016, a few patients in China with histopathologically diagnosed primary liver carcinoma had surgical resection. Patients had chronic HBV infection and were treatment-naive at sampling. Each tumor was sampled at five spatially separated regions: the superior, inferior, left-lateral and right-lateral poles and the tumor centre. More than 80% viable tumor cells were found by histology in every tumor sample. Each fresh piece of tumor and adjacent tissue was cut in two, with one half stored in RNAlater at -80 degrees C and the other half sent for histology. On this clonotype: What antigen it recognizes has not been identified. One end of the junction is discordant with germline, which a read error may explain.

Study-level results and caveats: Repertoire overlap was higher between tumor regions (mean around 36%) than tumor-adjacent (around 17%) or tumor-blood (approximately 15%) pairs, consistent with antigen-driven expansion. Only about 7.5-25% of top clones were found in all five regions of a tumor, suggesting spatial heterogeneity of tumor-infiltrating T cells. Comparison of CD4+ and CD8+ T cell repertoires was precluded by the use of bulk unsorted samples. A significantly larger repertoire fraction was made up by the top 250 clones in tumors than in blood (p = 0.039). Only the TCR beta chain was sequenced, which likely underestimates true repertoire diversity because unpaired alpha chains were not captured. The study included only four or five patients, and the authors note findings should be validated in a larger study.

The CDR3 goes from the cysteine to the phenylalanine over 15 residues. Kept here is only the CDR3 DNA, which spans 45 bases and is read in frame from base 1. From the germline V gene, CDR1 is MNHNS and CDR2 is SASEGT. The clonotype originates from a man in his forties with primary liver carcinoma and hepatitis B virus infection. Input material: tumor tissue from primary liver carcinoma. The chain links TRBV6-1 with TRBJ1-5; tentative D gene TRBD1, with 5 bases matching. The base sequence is TGTGCCAGCAGTGAAGGGCAGGGCCAAAATCAACCCCAGCTTTTT. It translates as CASSEGQGQNQPQLF.